These 20 T cell receptor beta chains originate from one sample sequenced in a study of shared clonotypes between healthy human individuals. Some clones are missing from TCRdb's copy, which holds only in-frame ones; the method was immunoSEQ multiplex PCR. The data contain about half a million clones, around 79% of them singletons. Sequenced: PBMCs. These receptors were taken from a woman in her thirties or forties in good health. Some clones in this sample may be carry-over from other donors' samples.

This clone was seen ten or more times. The chain recombines TRBV7-2 with TRBJ2-5; a possible D gene is TRBD1 (5 bases). Trimming stripped 0 bases from V and 1 base from J, with 9 bases between. Germline CDR1 and CDR2: SGHTA and FQGNSA. The CDR3 runs 15 residues. Here the CDR3 reads CASSLAGAVQETQYF. In DNA form, the CDR3 reads TGTGCCAGCAGCTTAGCAGGGGCAGTCCAAGAGACCCAGTACTTC.

The chain links TRBV4-3 to TRBJ2-1; D unresolved. Trimming stripped 0 bases from V and 4 bases from J, with 13 bases between. The CDR3 totals 16 residues. Looked up from germline, CDR1 is LGHNA and CDR2 is YSLEER. The chain's CDR3 is CASSQDSPIPYNEQFF. In DNA, the CDR3 is TGCGCCAGCAGCCAAGATAGCCCTATTCCTTACAATGAGCAGTTCTTC.

The V call is TRBV4-1, the J call TRBJ2-5, with 10 bases aligning to TRBD1. V shed 3 bases and J 2 bases; nucleotides not matched to a gene: 3. The length of the CDR3 is 15 residues. In germline, CDR1 is MGHRA, CDR2 YSYEKL. This CDR3 is CASSQMGQGQETQYF. The CDR3 nucleotides are TGCGCCAGCAGCCAGATGGGACAGGGGCAAGAGACCCAGTACTTC.

Turning to this clone: This sample includes further DNA sequences coding for the same CDR3. The V and J genes are TRBV19 and TRBJ2-7; D gene uncertain. The CDR3 length is 11 residues. Trimming left V 4 bases short and J 1 base short, with 2 bases between. Germline V lookup: CDR1 LNHDA, CDR2 SQIVND (reference sequence). CDR3 DNA sequence: TGTGCCAGTAGTAATTCCTACGAGCAGTACTTC. As protein: CASSNSYEQYF.

The genes are TRBV10-2 and TRBJ1-5; tentatively, D is TRBD1 (6 bases). Trimming removed 0 bases at V and 6 bases at J, with 9 bases between. The CDR3 spans 14 residues. CDR1 and CDR2 (germline): WSHSY, SAAADI. The CDR3 region has the DNA TGCGCCAGCAGTGAGTCGCAGGGGATTCAGCCCCAGCATTTT. This gives the protein CASSESQGIQPQHF.

V usage is TRBV27 and J usage is TRBJ1-1; TRBD1 is a possible D gene (5 bases). Germline loops: CDR1 MNHEY, CDR2 SMNVEV (reference sequence). The CDR3 is made up of 14 amino acids. V was pared by 0 bases and J by 11 bases, with 16 bases between. For the CDR3, the DNA is TGTGCCAGCAGTTTATCGGAGGGGCGCCTCGGGGCTTTCTTT. Encoded protein: CASSLSEGRLGAFF.

The V gene is TRBV28, the J gene TRBJ2-2; 10 positions agree with TRBD1. Germline trimming cut 3 bases from V and 4 bases from J; bases unmatched to any gene: 11. CDR3 size: 18 residues. Looked up from germline, CDR1 is MDHEN and CDR2 is SYDVKM. Here the CDR3 reads CASSFGTGAPQGTGELFF. In DNA form, the CDR3 reads TGTGCCAGCAGTTTTGGGACAGGGGCCCCTCAGGGCACCGGGGAGCTGTTTTTT.

V is TRBV5-5 and J is TRBJ2-7, with 10 nucleotides matching TRBD2. The CDR3 length is 14 residues. Germline V gene lookup returns CDR1 SGHKS and CDR2 YYEKEE (reference sequence). With V trimmed by 4 bases and J by 5 bases, 6 bases remained unmatched. The CDR3 DNA is TGTGCCAGCAGCCAGGGACTAGCGATAAACGAGCAGTACTTC. Translation gives CASSQGLAINEQYF.

This chain links TRBV28 with TRBJ2-7, with D tentatively TRBD2 (7 bases). Trimming stripped 5 bases from V and 5 bases from J, with 19 bases between. Germline V CDR1 and CDR2: MDHEN, SYDVKM. The CDR3 runs to 15 residues. In DNA, the CDR3 is TGTGCCAGCAGTCCCCAATCGGGGGGCAGTGACGAGCAGTACTTC. Amino acids: CASSPQSGGSDEQYF.

V and J are TRBV4-3 and TRBJ2-2; weak D call: TRBD2 (6 bases). CDR1 and CDR2 (germline): LGHNA, YSLEER. CDR3 length: 17 residues. The V end was cut by 0 bases, the J end by 1 base, with 12 bases between. This chain's CDR3 is CASSQDLAGRNTGELFF. In DNA, the CDR3 is TGCGCCAGCAGCCAAGATCTTGCGGGAAGGAACACCGGGGAGCTGTTTTTT.

The CDR3 region is CASSTSGTSHEQYF. CDR3 nucleotides: TGTGCCAGCAGTACGAGCGGGACTTCCCACGAGCAGTACTTC. This chain connects TRBV27 to TRBJ2-7, with TRBD2 identical over 7 bases. J was trimmed by 5 bases and V by 5 bases; bases with no gene match: 9. The germline V gene encodes CDR1 MNHEY and CDR2 SMNVEV (reference sequence). CDR3 size: 14 residues.

The chain links TRBV7-9 to TRBJ2-1, with TRBD2 matching 8 bases. V shed 5 bases and J 3 bases; nucleotides not matched to a gene: 6. There are 15 residues in the CDR3. Germline V lookup: CDR1 SEHNR, CDR2 FQNEAQ (reference sequence). The CDR3 nucleotides are TGTGCCAGCAGCCCCAGACTAGCGCGCTACAATGAGCAGTTCTTC. Protein: CASSPRLARYNEQFF.

The V gene is TRBV11-3, the J gene TRBJ2-1, with D perhaps being TRBD1 or TRBD2 (7 bases each). Germline CDR1 is SGHNT and CDR2 is YENEEA. V shed 2 bases and J shed 5 bases, with 13 bases lying between them. This CDR3 spans 15 amino acids. This CDR3 reads CASSLWEGANNEQFF. In DNA form, the CDR3 reads TGTGCCAGCAGCTTATGGGAGGGGGCTAACAATGAGCAGTTCTTC.

The chain carries TRBV27 and TRBJ2-7, with 10 bases aligning to TRBD1. Germline lookup yields CDR1 MNHEY and CDR2 SMNVEV (reference sequence). CDR3 length equals 14 residues. With V trimmed by 3 bases and J by 7 bases, 6 bases remained unmatched. CDR3 loop: CASSFRQGAGEQYF. CDR3 coding DNA: TGTGCCAGCAGTTTCCGACAGGGGGCGGGGGAGCAGTACTTC.

This chain joins TRBV7-9 and TRBJ2-2; D remains unclear. The CDR3 loop spans 14 amino acids. Deletions cut 1 base from V and 0 bases from J, with 3 bases between. Germline loops: CDR1 SEHNR, CDR2 FQNEAQ (reference sequence). The CDR3 coding sequence is TGTGCCAGCAGCTTAGTCCCGAACACCGGGGAGCTGTTTTTT. Its protein is CASSLVPNTGELFF. Combining the CDR3 with reference TRBV7-9 and TRBJ2-2 gives the whole variable domain DTGVSQNPRHKITKRGQNVTFRCDPISEHNRLYWYRQTLGQGPEFLTYFQNEAQLEKSRLLSDRFSAERPKGSFSTLEIQRTEQGDSAMYLCASSLVPNTGELFFGEGSRLTVL.

This clone turned up a few times. The V and J genes are TRBV5-6 and TRBJ2-5; TRBD2 matches 11 bases. CDR1 and CDR2 from the germline V gene are SGHDT and YYEEEE. The CDR3 runs 14 residues. After removal of 5 bases from V and 5 bases from J, the junction contained 5 bases not matched to a gene. The chain's CDR3 is CASSPSGRWETQYF. The DNA of the CDR3 is TGTGCCAGCAGTCCTAGCGGGAGGTGGGAGACCCAGTACTTC.

V and J are TRBV9 and TRBJ1-1; D gene unclear. This CDR3 region has 15 residues. With 4 bases removed from V and 1 base from J, the gap between germline ends came to 14 bases. Germline V gives CDR1 SGDLS, CDR2 YYNGEE. CDR3 sequence reads: CASSPSQGRNTEAFF. DNA for the CDR3: TGTGCCAGCAGCCCTAGCCAAGGAAGGAACACTGAAGCTTTCTTT.

A few counts support this clone. CDR3: CASSLVYYSYEQYF. CDR3 coding DNA: TGTGCCAGCAGCTTAGTGTATTATTCCTACGAGCAGTACTTC. V gene TRBV7-8 combines with J gene TRBJ2-7; D not resolved. The length of the CDR3 is 14 residues. Per germline, CDR1 SGHVS and CDR2 FQNEAQ. Trimming left V 1 base short and J 1 base short, with 8 bases between.

This clone was seen once. The chain employs TRBV11-2 and TRBJ1-1; D unclear. V was shortened by 5 bases and J by 1 base, with 14 bases between the two germline ends. Germline V gene sequence: CDR1 SGHAT, CDR2 FQNNGV. This CDR3 spans 15 amino acids. CDR3 DNA sequence: TGTGCCAGCAGCCCGAAATTTTCTTCGAACACTGAAGCTTTCTTT. Protein: CASSPKFSSNTEAFF.

This chain connects TRBV5-4 to TRBJ2-3, with TRBD2 matching over 12 bases. The germline CDR1 and CDR2 sequences are SGHNT and YYREEE (reference sequence). The V gene end was trimmed by 3 bases and the J gene end by 4 bases; junction bases not matched to a gene: 3. The CDR3 covers 15 residues. CDR3 DNA: TGTGCCAGCAGCTCGACTAGCGGGAGCCCAGATACGCAGTATTTT. It encodes CASSSTSGSPDTQYF.